This TCR beta chain was recorded in a study of blood T cell repertoires in COVID-19. V dropped 4 bases and J dropped 2; count of bases not matched to a gene: 17. This CDR3 has 20 amino acids. Germline-derived CDR1 and CDR2 are MNHNS and SASEGT. The authors' processing: Amplification with reference gene primers provided the estimates of nucleated cell counts. The data were produced by immunoSEQ multiplex PCR, yet TCRdb's version contains in-frame clones alone and is incomplete. The DNA gave D and trimming, while V, J and clone size come from that table. The data contain about 200,000 clones, roughly 90% of them singletons.

This clonotype was obtained from a man in his late teens or twenties with active or convalescent COVID-19. The gene calls are TRBV6-1 and TRBJ1-5; TRBD1 matches at 10 bases. Sequenced material: peripheral blood. The CDR3 reads CASSVTPGQGRVSGNQPQHF. The CDR3 region has the DNA TGTGCCAGCAGTGTCACGCCGGGACAGGGGAGAGTTTCGGGCAATCAGCCCCAGCATTTT.